This is a list of T cell receptor beta chains from one sample in a study of T cell responses to AZD1222 COVID-19 vaccine. Assay: immunoSEQ multiplex PCR; the TCRdb copy retains only in-frame clones and omits some. The data show 100,000 to 150,000 clones, around 80% seen once. The sample in question was peripheral blood, obtained 28 days after the second AZD1222 dose. All receptors come from an adult who received the AZD1222 COVID-19 vaccine. The CDR3 runs from the conserved cysteine through the conserved F or W. D genes are given only for firm matches. Size is stated for part of the rows, as once, few or many counts, or as a class when the clone is expanded.

CDR3 protein | CDR3 DNA | D gene | J gene | clone size | V gene
CASSQDPGTGGGEQYF | TGCGCCAGCAGCCAAGATCCCGGGACAGGCGGTGGAGAGCAGTACTTC | TRBD1 | TRBJ2-7 | . | TRBV4-3
CASSFFNEQFF | TGTGCCAGCAGCTTCTTCAATGAGCAGTTCTTC | . | TRBJ2-1 | once | TRBV5-4
CASSFRLGRGRTEAFF | TGTGCCAGCAGTTTTAGACTGGGAAGGGGGCGAACTGAAGCTTTCTTT | TRBD1 | TRBJ1-1 | . | TRBV28
CASSLGAGVDGYTF | TGTGCCAGCAGCCTGGGGGCGGGGGTTGATGGCTACACCTTC | . | TRBJ1-2 | . | TRBV7-9
CAISRSGVDTEAFF | TGTGCCATCAGTCGATCAGGGGTCGACACTGAAGCTTTCTTT | . | TRBJ1-1 | . | TRBV10-3
CASKGVQNTEAFF | TGTGCCAGCAAGGGGGTACAGAACACTGAAGCTTTCTTT | . | TRBJ1-1 | . | TRBV9
CASSRSSETYEQYF | TGTGCCAGCTCACGAAGTAGCGAGACCTACGAGCAGTACTTC | . | TRBJ2-7 | . | TRBV18
CASSQGLIYGYTF | TGTGCCAGCAGCCAGGGTTTAATCTATGGCTACACCTTC | . | TRBJ1-2 | once | TRBV14
CASSEFRTGNTEAFF | TGTGCCAGCAGTGAATTTCGGACAGGGAACACTGAAGCTTTCTTT | TRBD1 | TRBJ1-1 | . | TRBV25-1
CASSQRLIEQFF | TGTGCCAGCAGCCAAAGACTTATTGAGCAGTTCTTC | . | TRBJ2-1 | . | TRBV28
CAWSVAGNEQFF | TGTGCCTGGAGTGTAGCTGGCAATGAGCAGTTCTTC | . | TRBJ2-1 | . | TRBV30
CASSFGQGVGYTF | TGTGCCAGCAGTTTCGGACAGGGTGTAGGCTACACCTTC | TRBD1 | TRBJ1-2 | . | TRBV2
CASSSPGDNSPLHF | TGTGCCAGCAGTTCCCCAGGTGATAATTCACCCCTCCACTTT | . | TRBJ1-6 | . | TRBV28
CASSLGTYSSYEQYF | TGCGCCAGCAGCCTCGGGACATATAGCTCCTACGAGCAGTACTTC | . | TRBJ2-7 | . | TRBV5-1
CASRGTESSYNSPLHF | TGTGCCAGCAGGGGGACGGAGAGCTCCTATAATTCACCCCTCCACTTT | . | TRBJ1-6 | . | TRBV7-8
CASRPRQGISQPQHF | TGTGCCAGCCGCCCGCGGCAGGGGATAAGTCAGCCCCAGCATTTT | . | TRBJ1-5 | once | TRBV27
CASSVGGRRTSGPLDTQYF | TGTGCCAGCAGCGTAGGGGGAAGGAGGACTAGCGGGCCCTTAGATACGCAGTATTTT | TRBD2 | TRBJ2-3 | once | TRBV9
CSVEDRGNEKLFF | TGCAGCGTTGAAGATCGTGGAAATGAAAAACTGTTTTTT | . | TRBJ1-4 | . | TRBV29-1
CASSYTSGTNEQFF | TGTGCCAGCAGTTACACGTCCGGGACTAATGAGCAGTTCTTC | . | TRBJ2-1 | . | TRBV6-2/TRBV6-3
CASSLNGGSGREKLFF | TGTGCCAGCAGCTTAAATGGCGGGTCAGGTCGTGAAAAACTGTTTTTT | . | TRBJ1-4 | . | TRBV5-4
CASGRTSAGELFF | TGTGCCAGCGGCCGGACTTCGGCCGGGGAGCTGTTTTTT | . | TRBJ2-2 | . | TRBV28
CASSIGQGASGYTF | TGTGCCAGTAGTATCGGACAGGGGGCAAGTGGCTACACCTTC | TRBD1 | TRBJ1-2 | . | TRBV19
CASSEASAINQPQHF | TGTGCCAGCAGTGAAGCTTCGGCCATCAATCAGCCCCAGCATTTT | . | TRBJ1-5 | . | TRBV2
CASSIDEAPNQPQHF | TGTGCCAGTAGTATAGATGAGGCGCCGAATCAGCCCCAGCATTTT | . | TRBJ1-5 | . | TRBV19